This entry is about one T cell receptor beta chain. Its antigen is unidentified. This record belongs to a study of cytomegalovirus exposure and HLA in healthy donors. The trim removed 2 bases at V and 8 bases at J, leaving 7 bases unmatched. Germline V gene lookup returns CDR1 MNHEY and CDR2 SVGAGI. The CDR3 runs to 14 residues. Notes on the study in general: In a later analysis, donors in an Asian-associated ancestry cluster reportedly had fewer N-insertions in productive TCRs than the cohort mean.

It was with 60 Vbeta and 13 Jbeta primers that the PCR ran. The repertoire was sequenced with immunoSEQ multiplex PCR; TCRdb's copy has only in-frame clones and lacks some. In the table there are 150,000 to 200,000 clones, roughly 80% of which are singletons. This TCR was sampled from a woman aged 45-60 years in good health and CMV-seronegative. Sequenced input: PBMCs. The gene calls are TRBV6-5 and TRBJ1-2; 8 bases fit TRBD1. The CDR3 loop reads CASSYADRAKGYTF. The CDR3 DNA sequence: TGTGCCAGCAGTTACGCGGACAGGGCGAAGGGCTACACCTTC.